The source of this TCR beta chain is a study of identifying expanded T cells in peripheral blood. Study findings and constraints: Differentially abundant clones: about 1.2 between replicates, 16.4 at around 15 days, more than 18 at four. Across healthy donors, higher total template counts meant significantly greater approximately 2-week count variance.

During the collection period, no donor immune events like infections were recorded. The method was immunoSEQ multiplex PCR; TCRdb's version includes in-frame clones alone and lacks a portion of them. The repertoire holds 120,000 or so clones, with about 80% as singletons. Trimming removed 7 bases from V and 0 bases from J, with 11 bases in between. The CDR3 loop spans 13 amino acids. CDR1 is SGHNT, CDR2 YYREEE, per germline (reference sequence). With respect to this clone: Its target is unknown.

The gene calls are TRBV5-4 and TRBJ2-7; D is unclear. The TCR comes from a person between 18 and 75 years old in good health. Sequencing used blood. CDR3 residues: CASGKVSSYEQYF. Written as DNA, the CDR3 is TGTGCCAGCGGTAAGGTCAGCTCCTACGAGCAGTACTTC. Full variable domain (missing parts from reference TRBV5-4 and TRBJ2-7): ETGVTQSPTHLIKTRGQQVTLRCSSQSGHNTVSWYQQALGQGPQFIFQYYREEENGRGNFPPRFSGLQFPNYSSELNVNALELDDSALYLCASGKVSSYEQYFGPGTRLTVT.